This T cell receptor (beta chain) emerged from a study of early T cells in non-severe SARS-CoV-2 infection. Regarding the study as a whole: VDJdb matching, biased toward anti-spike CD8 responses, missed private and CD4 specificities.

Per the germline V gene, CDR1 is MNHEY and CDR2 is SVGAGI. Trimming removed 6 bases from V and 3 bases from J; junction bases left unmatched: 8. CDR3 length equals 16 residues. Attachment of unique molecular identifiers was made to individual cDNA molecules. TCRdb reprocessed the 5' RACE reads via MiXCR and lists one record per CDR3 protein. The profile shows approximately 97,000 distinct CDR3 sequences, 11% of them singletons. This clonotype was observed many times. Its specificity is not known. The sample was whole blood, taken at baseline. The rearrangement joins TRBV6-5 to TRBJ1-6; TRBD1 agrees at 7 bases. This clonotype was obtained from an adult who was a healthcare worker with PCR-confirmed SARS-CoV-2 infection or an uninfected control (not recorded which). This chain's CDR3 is CASSLDRVGYNSPLHF. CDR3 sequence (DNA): TGTGCCAGCAGCCTCGACAGGGTCGGCTATAATTCACCCCTCCACTTT.